The 24 T cell receptor beta chains presented below share a single source sample, sequenced in a study of blood T cell repertoires in COVID-19. Data came from immunoSEQ multiplex PCR; TCRdb stores just in-frame clones and leaves some out. The sample carries about 300,000 clones, about 87% recorded once. The sequenced sample consisted of peripheral blood. The source of these receptors is a man between 65 and 79 years old with acute or convalescent COVID-19.

V gene TRBV29-1 combines with J gene TRBJ2-3, with TRBD2 matching over 11 bases. The germline CDR1 and CDR2 sequences are SQVTM and ANQGSEA. This CDR3 is 14 amino acids long. J was trimmed by 3 bases and V by 7 bases; bases with no gene match: 6. The CDR3, as DNA: TGCAGCGCCCATCTAGCGGGAGGAACAGATACGCAGTATTTT. Translation: CSAHLAGGTDTQYF.

The chain joins TRBV5-4 to TRBJ1-2; D might be TRBD1 (6 bases). Germline V gene sequence: CDR1 SGHNT, CDR2 YYREEE (reference sequence). The CDR3 is 15 residues long. Trimming pared 4 bases from V and 4 bases from J, leaving 17 bases between. CDR3 in DNA: TGTGCCAGCAGCCGTGAACAGGGTGCCTTCTATGGCTACACCTTC. The encoded protein is CASSREQGAFYGYTF. Variable domain in full (rest from reference TRBV5-4 and TRBJ1-2): ETGVTQSPTHLIKTRGQQVTLRCSSQSGHNTVSWYQQALGQGPQFIFQYYREEENGRGNFPPRFSGLQFPNYSSELNVNALELDDSALYLCASSREQGAFYGYTFGSGTRLTVV.

The chain carries TRBV29-1 and TRBJ1-1; 9 bases fit TRBD1. The CDR3 runs to 14 residues. Germline lookup yields CDR1 SQVTM and CDR2 ANQGSEA. The J segment lost 0 bases and the V segment lost 8 bases, leaving 7 bases of the junction unmatched. The CDR3 DNA reads TGCAGCTTCGGACAGGGGATAATGAACACTGAAGCTTTCTTT. It yields the protein CSFGQGIMNTEAFF.

CDR3 loop: CASSPTGEDQPQHF. The CDR3 DNA reads TGTGCCAGCAGCCCGACAGGGGAGGATCAGCCCCAGCATTTT. V usage is TRBV7-8 and J usage is TRBJ1-5; 8 bases agree with TRBD1. The CDR3 consists of 14 residues. V was clipped by 5 bases and J by 5 bases; unmatched bases: 5. Germline V gives CDR1 SGHVS, CDR2 FQNEAQ.

The rearrangement uses TRBV30 and TRBJ2-7, with a possible D match to TRBD2 (7 bases). V lost 4 bases, J lost 3 bases, and 16 bases lay in between. The germline CDR1 and CDR2 sequences are GTSNPN and SVGIG (reference sequence). This CDR3 region has 14 residues. The CDR3, as DNA: TGTGCCTGGAAAAGGGGAGGGGGGTTCTACGAGCAGTACTTC. It translates to CAWKRGGGFYEQYF.

This chain joins TRBV5-4 and TRBJ1-2, with 8 nucleotides matching TRBD1. The V gene's germline CDR1 is SGHNT and CDR2 YYREEE (reference sequence). V lost 4 bases to trimming and J lost 7 bases; unmatched junction nucleotides: 6. This CDR3 is built from 13 residues. The CDR3 DNA follows: TGTGCCAGCAGCCTGGACAGGGATACTGGCTACACCTTC. Encoded protein: CASSLDRDTGYTF.

This chain links TRBV3-1 (or the pseudogene TRBV3-2) with TRBJ2-7, with D possibly TRBD1 on 6 matching bases. Trimming stripped 1 base from V and 5 bases from J, with 12 bases between. CDR1 LGHDT and CDR2 YNNKEL come from the germline V gene (reference sequence). The CDR3 covers 14 residues. The CDR3 spells CASSQASGANEQYF. The CDR3 DNA sequence: TGTGCCAGCAGCCAAGCGTCAGGGGCCAACGAGCAGTACTTC.

This chain connects TRBV12-5 to TRBJ1-5; no clear D gene. Germline V CDR1 and CDR2: LGHNT, FRNRAP. The CDR3 length is 16 residues. The germline V and J ends were trimmed by 3 bases and 0 bases, with 12 bases remaining between them. The CDR3 loop reads CASGFWEANSNQPQHF. The CDR3, as DNA: TGTGCTAGTGGTTTTTGGGAGGCCAATAGCAATCAGCCCCAGCATTTT.

The chain has TRBV5-1 and TRBJ2-7; 12 nucleotides align to TRBD2. Germline CDR1 is SGHRS and CDR2 is YFSETQ. The J segment lost 2 bases and the V segment lost 0 bases, leaving 3 bases of the junction unmatched. The CDR3 runs to 16 residues. CDR3 DNA: TGCGCCAGCAGCTTGGCCCCTAGCGGGGGGGCCTACGAGCAGTACTTC. Translated: CASSLAPSGGAYEQYF.

V and J are TRBV28 and TRBJ1-5, with no clear D. In germline, CDR1 is MDHEN, CDR2 SYDVKM. Between the trimmed V and J ends, which lost 5 bases and 11 bases, there was a span of 16 bases. CDR3 length equals 13 residues. In DNA, the CDR3 is TGTGCCAGCAGTCTTCGGACTTCTCGGGCCCAGCATTTT. Encoded protein: CASSLRTSRAQHF.

This clone was found once. The J gene is TRBJ1-2, the V gene TRBV5-1, with 11 bases lining up with TRBD1. Germline values: CDR1 SGHRS, CDR2 YFSETQ. The CDR3 length is 17 residues. The trim removed 3 bases at V and 3 bases at J, leaving 10 bases unmatched. The CDR3 spells CASSYTNPGQGDYGYTF. The CDR3 DNA sequence: TGCGCCAGCAGCTATACTAATCCGGGACAGGGGGACTATGGCTACACCTTC.

This clone was counted a single time. This rearrangement joins TRBV5-4 to TRBJ2-1; 7 positions match TRBD2. Unmatched junction bases numbered 5, after V lost 0 bases and J lost 5 bases. The length of the CDR3 is 15 residues. Germline CDR1 SGHNT, CDR2 YYREEE (reference sequence). The chain's CDR3 is CASSLGRGRDNEQFF. The CDR3 DNA sequence: TGTGCCAGCAGCTTGGGGCGGGGGAGAGACAATGAGCAGTTCTTC.

The gene calls are TRBV7-2 and TRBJ2-3, with D tentatively TRBD2 (8 bases). CDR1 and CDR2 (germline): SGHTA, FQGNSA. The CDR3 is 15 residues long. The germline V and J ends were trimmed by 5 bases and 6 bases, with 18 bases remaining between them. Here the CDR3 reads CASSREGRGMDTQYF. The DNA for the CDR3 is TGTGCCAGCAGCCGGGAGGGCAGGGGGATGGATACGCAGTATTTT.

This clone appeared a few times. The V and J genes are TRBV28 and TRBJ1-5; D perhaps matches TRBD1 (5 bases). Trimming pared 9 bases from V and 1 base from J, leaving 13 bases between. The CDR3 consists of 14 residues. CDR1 MDHEN and CDR2 SYDVKM come from the germline V gene. CDR3: CASALGGSNQPQHF. CDR3 sequence (DNA): TGTGCCAGTGCCTTGGGGGGGAGCAATCAGCCCCAGCATTTT.

This chain connects TRBV29-1 to TRBJ2-3, with TRBD1 matching 9 bases. Looked up from germline, CDR1 is SQVTM and CDR2 is ANQGSEA. With V trimmed by 6 bases and J by 2 bases, 6 bases remained unmatched. The CDR3 covers 14 residues. CDR3 residues: CSVSRDRATDTQYF. The CDR3 DNA is TGCAGCGTCAGCCGGGACAGGGCCACAGATACGCAGTATTTT.

The V call is TRBV7-2, the J call TRBJ2-3; D might be TRBD2 (5 bases). The CDR3 has 16 amino acids. CDR1 is SGHTA, CDR2 FQGNSA, per germline. Trimming shortened V by 2 bases and J by 2 bases, and 14 bases separated the two germline ends. The CDR3 protein is CASSLSGRVATDTQYF. CDR3 DNA: TGTGCCAGCAGCTTAAGCGGCCGGGTCGCCACAGATACGCAGTATTTT.

The V call is TRBV11-2, the J call TRBJ2-7, with TRBD1 matching 7 bases. This CDR3 spans 15 amino acids. V lost 5 bases to trimming and J lost 0 bases; unmatched junction nucleotides: 7. Germline V gives CDR1 SGHAT, CDR2 FQNNGV. The CDR3 region is CASSPNYRGSYEQYF. The DNA of the CDR3 is TGTGCCAGCAGCCCAAATTACAGGGGCTCCTACGAGCAGTACTTC.

The chain links TRBV28 to TRBJ1-2; unclear D gene. The CDR3 runs 14 residues. The germline CDR1 and CDR2 sequences are MDHEN and SYDVKM. V was shortened by 6 bases and J by 8 bases, with 19 bases between the two germline ends. The CDR3 DNA is TGTGCCAGCAGGGTCGGACGCCTGAGCGGGGGCTACACCTTC. As protein: CASRVGRLSGGYTF.

The chain combines TRBV4-3 with TRBJ1-3, with no clear D. Trimming pared 0 bases from V and 4 bases from J, leaving 13 bases between. Germline CDR1 LGHNA, CDR2 YSLEER. The length of the CDR3 is 16 residues. The DNA for the CDR3 is TGCGCCAGCAGCCAAGATAACGTCGGGGTGGGAAACACCATATATTTT. Residues: CASSQDNVGVGNTIYF.

The V gene is TRBV7-2, the J gene TRBJ2-5; unclear D gene. Germline-derived CDR1 and CDR2 are SGHTA and FQGNSA. V lost 6 bases, J lost 4 bases, and 9 bases lay in between. This CDR3 comprises 12 residues. In DNA, the CDR3 is TGTGCCAGCAGTATCACGGGAGAGACCCAGTACTTC. Translation gives CASSITGETQYF.

The gene calls are TRBV30 and TRBJ2-3, with D possibly being TRBD1 (8 bases). CDR1 is GTSNPN and CDR2 is SVGIG in the germline V gene (reference sequence). The CDR3 runs to 15 residues. Between the trimmed V and J ends, which lost 3 bases and 6 bases, there was a span of 19 bases. CDR3 region: CAWRPLGQGGDTQYF. CDR3 DNA sequence: TGTGCCTGGAGGCCCTTAGGACAGGGAGGGGATACGCAGTATTTT.

The chain uses TRBV5-1 and TRBJ2-7; a possible D gene is TRBD2 (6 bases). Germline loops: CDR1 SGHRS, CDR2 YFSETQ. Trimming took off 4 bases at V and 3 bases at J, with 11 bases between the two ends. CDR3 length: 13 residues. Here the CDR3 reads CASSPSSGYEQYF. CDR3 DNA: TGCGCCAGCAGCCCGAGTAGCGGCTACGAGCAGTACTTC.

This chain connects TRBV5-4 to TRBJ2-1; D is uncertain. This CDR3 is built from 15 residues. V lost 5 bases and J 0 bases, leaving 12 bases between the germline ends. Germline CDR1 reads SGHNT; CDR2 reads YYREEE (reference sequence). The CDR3 DNA is TGTGCCAGCAGTCCGAGCCAAAGCTCCTACAATGAGCAGTTCTTC. Its protein is CASSPSQSSYNEQFF.

The V call is TRBV6-5, the J call TRBJ1-4, with TRBD1 matching over 8 bases. This CDR3 has 13 amino acids. Germline V lookup: CDR1 MNHEY, CDR2 SVGAGI. V lost 6 bases, J lost 8 bases, and 5 bases stayed unmatched. The CDR3 region is CASSRTGREKLFF. Written as DNA, the CDR3 is TGTGCCAGCAGCCGGACAGGGCGCGAAAAACTGTTTTTT.